Listed here are 28 T cell receptor beta chains from one sample, sequenced in a study of T cell repertoires in cytomegalovirus infection (dated by TCRdb to between 2017 and 2020). The instrument given in TCRdb is Illumina HiSeq 1500. TCRdb trimmed public reads at Q25 via fastp, called clones via MiXCR and kept in-frame beta chains. Each entry is one CDR3 protein sequence, shown with its most common DNA and genes. For this sample the table gives approximately 190,000 distinct CDR3 sequences, of which 28% were detected only once. Approximately 31% of the sample is taken by the ten largest. Input material: PBMCs. These receptor sequences come from a human donor in good health (CMV status not recorded). Some clones in this sample may be carry-over from other donors' samples.

The CDR3 loop reads CATTGDSGGNEQYF. The CDR3 DNA sequence: TGTGCCACCACGGGGGATAGCGGGGGGAACGAGCAGTACTTC. The chain carries TRBV2 and TRBJ2-7; TRBD2 matches at 10 bases. Trimming cost V 10 bases and J 5 bases; bases outside gene matches: 11. The germline CDR1 and CDR2 sequences are SNHLY and FYNNEI. The CDR3 totals 14 residues.

This clonotype was detected many times. The rearrangement joins TRBV7-2 to TRBJ2-6, with D maybe TRBD2 (5 bases). Trimming shortened V by 4 bases and J by 0 bases, and 13 bases separated the two germline ends. CDR1 and CDR2 from the germline V gene are SGHTA and FQGNSA. This CDR3 region has 17 residues. CDR3 sequence: CASSSNGLNSGANVLTF. The CDR3 region has the DNA TGTGCCAGCAGCTCAAACGGACTGAACTCTGGGGCCAACGTCCTGACTTTC.

The rearrangement joins TRBV5-6 to TRBJ1-2; possibly TRBD1 for D (6 bases). CDR1 and CDR2 (germline): SGHDT, YYEEEE. The CDR3 spans 12 residues. The ends were cut back, 3 bases at V and 6 bases at J, with 9 bases in the middle. CDR3: CASSWDIDGYTF. DNA of the CDR3: TGTGCCAGCAGCTGGGACATAGATGGCTACACCTTC.

The chain carries TRBV4-3 and TRBJ2-2; D ambiguous. This CDR3 has 16 amino acids. Germline CDR1 LGHNA, CDR2 YSLEER. The V end was cut by 1 base, the J end by 1 base, with 10 bases between. The DNA of the CDR3 is TGCGCCAGCAGCCAAGTCCCGGGCCTGAACACCGGGGAGCTGTTTTTT. Protein: CASSQVPGLNTGELFF.

This clonotype has a count of ten or more. The chain employs TRBV14 and TRBJ1-1, with D possibly matching TRBD1 (5 bases). Germline values: CDR1 SGHDN, CDR2 FVKESK. Trimming cost V 4 bases and J 0 bases, with 12 bases left between them. CDR3 size: 15 residues. The CDR3 coding sequence is TGTGCCAGCAGCCGATCCGGGACGATGAACACTGAAGCTTTCTTT. Its translation: CASSRSGTMNTEAFF.

This clonotype was picked up a small number of times. CDR3 sequence: CASSLSESSYNEQFF. The CDR3 DNA is TGTGCCAGCAGCTTATCAGAATCCTCCTACAATGAGCAGTTCTTC. The genes are TRBV7-9 and TRBJ2-1; D is unresolved. In germline, CDR1 is SEHNR, CDR2 FQNEAQ (reference sequence). CDR3 length equals 15 residues. V was clipped by 2 bases and J by 0 bases, with 8 bases between them.

The V gene is TRBV7-2, the J gene TRBJ2-7; TRBD1 is a possible D gene (6 bases). With 1 base removed from V and 3 bases from J, the gap between germline ends came to 22 bases. This CDR3 is 18 amino acids long. The germline V gene encodes CDR1 SGHTA and CDR2 FQGNSA. In DNA form, the CDR3 reads TGTGCCAGCAGCTTAGACAGGGATTCTGGACGAACCTTCTACGAGCAGTACTTC. Residues: CASSLDRDSGRTFYEQYF.

In its sample, this clonotype was seen many times. This chain links TRBV18 with TRBJ2-7; possibly TRBD1 or TRBD2 for D (5 bases each). V was trimmed by 4 bases and J by 3 bases, leaving 13 bases between them. The CDR3 is 14 residues long. Germline lookup yields CDR1 KGHSH and CDR2 LQKENI. The CDR3 DNA follows: TGTGCCAGCTCACGGGACCTAGGAATCTACGAGCAGTACTTC. Protein sequence: CASSRDLGIYEQYF.

The count of this clonotype is one. The rearrangement joins TRBV29-1 to TRBJ2-5; 9 bases are a match to TRBD1. This CDR3 has 14 amino acids. The germline gives CDR1 SQVTM, CDR2 ANQGSEA. V shed 4 bases, J shed 4 bases, and the junction held 7 bases outside the gene matches. CDR3 nucleotides: TGCAGCGTTGCAGGACAGGGGATGCTAGAGACCCAGTACTTC. This translates into CSVAGQGMLETQYF.

The chain uses TRBV5-5 and TRBJ2-2; D gene ambiguous. Trimming left V 4 bases short and J 6 bases short, with 10 bases between. The germline V gene encodes CDR1 SGHKS and CDR2 YYEKEE (reference sequence). The CDR3 covers 13 residues. CDR3 sequence: CASSLYDSGELFF. CDR3 in DNA: TGTGCCAGCAGCCTATACGATTCCGGGGAGCTGTTTTTT.

J is TRBJ1-2 and V is TRBV6-4; D call uncertain. CDR1 is MRHNA and CDR2 is SNTAGT in the germline V gene. V lost 2 bases to trimming and J lost 6 bases, with 10 bases between them. The CDR3 length is 13 residues. The CDR3 nucleotides read TGTGCCAGCAGTGACGGGGTCTCGGATGGCTACACCTTC. It encodes CASSDGVSDGYTF.

The chain joins TRBV7-2 to TRBJ1-3; perhaps TRBD1 as D (6 bases). Germline CDR1 is SGHTA and CDR2 is FQGNSA. The CDR3 extends over 14 amino acids. V lost 5 bases and J 4 bases, leaving 12 bases between the germline ends. The CDR3 loop reads CASSPAGEGNTIYF. CDR3 coding DNA: TGTGCCAGCAGCCCAGCAGGGGAAGGAAACACCATATATTTT. Filled out from reference TRBV7-2 and TRBJ1-3, the complete variable domain reads GAGVSQSPSNKVTEKGKDVELRCDPISGHTALYWYRQSLGQGLEFLIYFQGNSAPDKSGLPSDRFSAERTGGSVSTLTIQRTQQEDSAVYLCASSPAGEGNTIYFGEGSWLTVV.

This clonotype turned up a few times. The rearrangement uses TRBV29-1 and TRBJ1-2; D gene unclear. Germline assignment: CDR1 SQVTM and CDR2 ANQGSEA. V lost 3 bases and J 1 base, leaving 6 bases between the germline ends. The CDR3 has 12 residues. The DNA of the CDR3 is TGCAGCGTTGATCCAGTTAACTATGGCTACACCTTC. Amino acid sequence: CSVDPVNYGYTF.

In this sample, this clonotype turned up many times. This rearrangement joins TRBV7-2 to TRBJ2-7; D remains unclear. V was shortened by 3 bases and J by 3 bases, with 12 bases between the two germline ends. This CDR3 has 14 residues. Germline loops: CDR1 SGHTA, CDR2 FQGNSA. The CDR3 coding sequence is TGTGCCAGCAGCTTTCGCCCCGAGAGCTACGAGCAGTACTTC. This translates into CASSFRPESYEQYF. The full variable domain, completed using reference TRBV7-2 and TRBJ2-7, is GAGVSQSPSNKVTEKGKDVELRCDPISGHTALYWYRQSLGQGLEFLIYFQGNSAPDKSGLPSDRFSAERTGGSVSTLTIQRTQQEDSAVYLCASSFRPESYEQYFGPGTRLTVT.

V gene TRBV28 combines with J gene TRBJ2-7; 7 bases match TRBD2. This CDR3 is 16 amino acids long. J lost 0 bases, V lost 3 bases, and 8 bases had no gene match. The germline CDR1 and CDR2 sequences are MDHEN and SYDVKM. CDR3 amino acids: CASSFMRGTYSYEQYF. The DNA of the CDR3 is TGTGCCAGCAGTTTCATGCGGGGGACCTACTCCTACGAGCAGTACTTC.

This clonotype showed up just a few times. The rearrangement links TRBV5-6 to TRBJ2-3, with D possibly being TRBD2 (5 bases). CDR1 is SGHDT, CDR2 YYEEEE, per germline. V dropped 4 bases and J dropped 2 bases, with 14 bases sitting between them. The CDR3 loop spans 15 amino acids. Written as DNA, the CDR3 is TGTGCCAGCAGCGTCCGCCGGGGTCTCACAGATACGCAGTATTTT. Its protein is CASSVRRGLTDTQYF.

This clonotype appeared a few times. The chain couples TRBV6-8 to TRBJ2-4, with 8 bases fitting TRBD1. The CDR3 contains 16 residues. CDR1 MNHGY and CDR2 SAAAGT come from the germline V gene. J gave up 1 base and V 1 base, and 3 bases lay outside the gene matches. The CDR3 DNA sequence: TGTGCCAGCAGTTACTTAGGACAGGGCGCCAAAAACATTCAGTACTTC. Translation gives CASSYLGQGAKNIQYF.

This clonotype occurred many times. CDR3 amino acids: CASSPRQGVTEAFF. CDR3 DNA sequence: TGTGCCAGCAGTCCTAGACAGGGTGTTACTGAAGCTTTCTTT. The chain joins TRBV12-3 or TRBV12-4 to TRBJ1-1, with 7 bases fitting TRBD1. The trim removed 5 bases at V and 5 bases at J, leaving 8 bases unmatched. This CDR3 has 14 residues.

This rearrangement joins TRBV2 to TRBJ1-5; D ambiguous. There are 13 residues in the CDR3. V was shortened by 5 bases and J by 4 bases, with 9 bases between the two germline ends. Germline CDR1 is SNHLY and CDR2 is FYNNEI. CDR3 loop: CASSQPPNQPQHF. Here the CDR3 DNA reads TGTGCCAGCAGTCAACCCCCAAATCAGCCCCAGCATTTT. Together with reference TRBV2 and TRBJ1-5, the CDR3 gives the full variable domain: EPEVTQTPSHQVTQMGQEVILRCVPISNHLYFYWYRQILGQKVEFLVSFYNNEISEKSEIFDDQFSVERPDGSNFTLKIRSTKLEDSAMYFCASSQPPNQPQHFGDGTRLSIL.

This clonotype was seen only a few times. The chain employs TRBV5-4 and TRBJ2-5; tentative D call: TRBD2 (5 bases). The V gene lost 0 bases and the J gene lost 5 bases, with 11 bases spanning the gap. Germline CDR1 is SGHNT and CDR2 is YYREEE (reference sequence). CDR3 length equals 14 residues. Here the CDR3 reads CASSLGVSGETQYF. DNA for the CDR3: TGTGCCAGCAGCTTGGGGGTCTCGGGGGAGACCCAGTACTTC.

This clonotype came up a few times. The chain couples TRBV5-1 to TRBJ1-4; D unclear. CDR3 length: 15 amino acids. Trimming cost V 0 bases and J 5 bases, with 11 bases left between them. The germline V gene encodes CDR1 SGHRS and CDR2 YFSETQ. The DNA of the CDR3 is TGCGCCAGCAGCTTGGAGTTACGGGAAAATGAAAAACTGTTTTTT. Protein sequence: CASSLELRENEKLFF.

This clonotype was detected only a few times. The chain combines TRBV5-6 with TRBJ1-6; D uncertain. This CDR3 region has 14 residues. Trimming pared 5 bases from V and 0 bases from J, leaving 6 bases between. Germline CDR1 SGHDT, CDR2 YYEEEE. For the CDR3, the DNA is TGTGCCAGCAGAAAACGCTCCTATAATTCACCCCTCCACTTT. It encodes CASRKRSYNSPLHF.

This clonotype was picked up a small number of times. This chain connects TRBV29-1 to TRBJ1-1; TRBD1 agrees at 8 bases. Germline V gene lookup returns CDR1 SQVTM and CDR2 ANQGSEA. CDR3 length: 15 residues. Losses at the gene ends were 6 bases for V and 4 bases for J; bases not matched to a gene: 13. Here the CDR3 reads CSVAGWTGRPTEAFF. The CDR3 DNA sequence: TGCAGCGTCGCCGGCTGGACAGGGCGGCCCACTGAAGCTTTCTTT.

A few counts support this clonotype. The chain recombines TRBV11-2 with TRBJ2-7, with 8 bases that match TRBD1. Germline V gene lookup returns CDR1 SGHAT and CDR2 FQNNGV. The CDR3 extends over 14 amino acids. V trimming: 5 bases; J trimming: 5 bases; junction bases outside the gene matches: 8. This CDR3 is CASSPPAGGNEQYF. The CDR3 DNA sequence: TGTGCCAGCAGCCCCCCTGCAGGGGGCAACGAGCAGTACTTC.

Notes on this clonotype: Sequence at one end of the junction differs from germline and may be a read error. V usage is TRBV25-1 and J usage is TRBJ2-5; D not resolved. Germline V CDR1 and CDR2: MGHDK, SYGVNS. The CDR3 totals 12 residues. For the CDR3, the DNA is TGTGCCAGCCGTGAATATGGAGAGACCCAGTACTTC. It encodes CASREYGETQYF. The full variable domain, in which reference TRBV25-1 and TRBJ2-5 provide the parts outside the CDR3, is EADIYQTPRYLVIGTGKKITLECSQTMGHDKMYWYQQDPGMELHLIHYSYGVNSTEKGDLSSESTVSRIRTEHFPLTLESARPSHTSQYLCASREYGETQYFGPGTRLLVL.

The V gene is TRBV19, the J gene TRBJ1-1; perhaps TRBD1 as D (5 bases). The CDR3 has 15 residues. V was trimmed by 1 base and J by 0 bases, leaving 9 bases between them. The V gene's germline CDR1 is LNHDA and CDR2 SQIVND (reference sequence). CDR3 residues: CASSIVGAMNTEAFF. The DNA for the CDR3 is TGTGCCAGTAGTATAGTAGGGGCCATGAACACTGAAGCTTTCTTT.

This clonotype has ten or more counts. The chain combines TRBV5-1 with TRBJ1-1; 8 bases match TRBD1. Germline V lookup: CDR1 SGHRS, CDR2 YFSETQ. Trimming at V came to 2 bases and at J to 8 bases, leaving 8 bases not matched to a gene. The CDR3 is 14 residues long. The CDR3 sequence is CASSLQGVGMEAFF. The DNA for the CDR3 is TGCGCCAGCAGCTTACAGGGGGTCGGGATGGAAGCTTTCTTT.

This sequence joins TRBV6-1 and TRBJ2-3, with TRBD2 identical over 9 bases. CDR1 is MNHNS, CDR2 SASEGT, per germline. With V trimmed by 5 bases and J by 0 bases, 6 bases remained unmatched. The CDR3 is made up of 16 amino acids. CDR3 nucleotides: TGTGCCAGCAGTCCAACGACTAGCGGTAGCACAGATACGCAGTATTTT. Protein product: CASSPTTSGSTDTQYF.